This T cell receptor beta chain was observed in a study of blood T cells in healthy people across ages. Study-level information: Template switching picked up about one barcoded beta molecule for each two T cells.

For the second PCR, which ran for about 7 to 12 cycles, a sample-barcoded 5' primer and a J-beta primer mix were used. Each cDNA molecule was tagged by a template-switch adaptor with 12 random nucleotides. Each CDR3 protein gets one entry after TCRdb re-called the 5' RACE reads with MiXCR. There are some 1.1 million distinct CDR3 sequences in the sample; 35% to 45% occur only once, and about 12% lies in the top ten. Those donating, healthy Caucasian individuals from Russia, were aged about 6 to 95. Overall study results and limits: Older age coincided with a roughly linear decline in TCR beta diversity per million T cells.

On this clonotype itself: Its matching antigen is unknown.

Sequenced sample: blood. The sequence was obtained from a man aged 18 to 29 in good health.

CDR3 in DNA: TGTGCCAGCAGCGTAGCAGCCGCTTCCAATGAGCAGTTCTTC. The encoded protein is CASSVAAASNEQFF. V usage is TRBV9 and J usage is TRBJ2-1; no firm D call. The V end was cut by 0 bases, the J end by 6 bases, with 10 bases between. The CDR3 runs to 14 residues. Per the germline V gene, CDR1 is SGDLS and CDR2 is YYNGEE.